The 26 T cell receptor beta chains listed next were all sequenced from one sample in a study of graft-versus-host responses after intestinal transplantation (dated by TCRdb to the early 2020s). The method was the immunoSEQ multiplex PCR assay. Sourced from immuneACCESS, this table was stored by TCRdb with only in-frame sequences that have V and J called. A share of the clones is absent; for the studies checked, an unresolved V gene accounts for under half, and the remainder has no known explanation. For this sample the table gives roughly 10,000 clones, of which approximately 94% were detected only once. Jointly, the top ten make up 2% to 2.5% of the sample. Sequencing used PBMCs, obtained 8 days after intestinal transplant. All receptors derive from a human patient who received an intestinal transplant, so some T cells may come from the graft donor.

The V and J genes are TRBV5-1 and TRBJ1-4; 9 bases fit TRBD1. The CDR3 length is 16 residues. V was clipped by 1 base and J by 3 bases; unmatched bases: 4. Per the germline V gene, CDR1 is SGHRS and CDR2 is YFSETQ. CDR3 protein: CASSLRGTGSNEKLFF. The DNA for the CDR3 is TGCGCCAGCAGCTTGAGGGGGACAGGGTCTAATGAAAAACTGTTTTTT.

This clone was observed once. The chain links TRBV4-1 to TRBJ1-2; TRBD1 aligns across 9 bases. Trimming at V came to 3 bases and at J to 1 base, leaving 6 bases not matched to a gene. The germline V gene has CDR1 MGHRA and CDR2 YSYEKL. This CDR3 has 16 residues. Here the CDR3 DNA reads TGCGCCAGCAGCCACATTAACAGGGGGCATAACTATGGCTACACCTTC. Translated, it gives CASSHINRGHNYGYTF.

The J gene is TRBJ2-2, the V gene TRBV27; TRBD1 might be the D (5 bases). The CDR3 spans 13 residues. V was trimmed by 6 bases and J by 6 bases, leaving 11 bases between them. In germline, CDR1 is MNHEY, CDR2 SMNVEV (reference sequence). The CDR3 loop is CASSYRGSGELFF. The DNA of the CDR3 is TGTGCCAGCAGCTATAGGGGTTCCGGGGAGCTGTTTTTT.

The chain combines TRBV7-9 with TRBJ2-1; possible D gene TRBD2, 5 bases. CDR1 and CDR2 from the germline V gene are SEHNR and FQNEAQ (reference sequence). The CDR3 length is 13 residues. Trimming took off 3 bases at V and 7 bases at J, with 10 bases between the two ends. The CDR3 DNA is TGTGCCAGCAGCTTTTGGGAGCGGAATGAGCAGTTCTTC. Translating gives CASSFWERNEQFF.

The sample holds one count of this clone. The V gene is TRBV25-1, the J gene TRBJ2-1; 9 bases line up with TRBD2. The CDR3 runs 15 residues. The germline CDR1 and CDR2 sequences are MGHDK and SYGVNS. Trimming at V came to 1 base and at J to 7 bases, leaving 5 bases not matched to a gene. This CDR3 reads CASSEWGSGRNEQFF. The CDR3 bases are TGTGCCAGCAGTGAATGGGGTAGCGGGAGAAATGAGCAGTTCTTC.

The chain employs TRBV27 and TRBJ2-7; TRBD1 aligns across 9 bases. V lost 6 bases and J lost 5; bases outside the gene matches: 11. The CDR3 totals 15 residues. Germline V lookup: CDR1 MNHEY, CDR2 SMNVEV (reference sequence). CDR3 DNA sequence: TGTGCCAGCAGCTCGCCCGGGACAGGGCGCAACGAGCAGTACTTC. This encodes CASSSPGTGRNEQYF.

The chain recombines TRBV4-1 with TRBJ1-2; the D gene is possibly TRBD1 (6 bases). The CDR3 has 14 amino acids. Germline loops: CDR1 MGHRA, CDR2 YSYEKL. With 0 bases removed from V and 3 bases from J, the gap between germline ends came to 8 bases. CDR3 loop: CASSQESGDYGYTF. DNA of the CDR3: TGCGCCAGCAGCCAAGAGTCAGGGGACTATGGCTACACCTTC.

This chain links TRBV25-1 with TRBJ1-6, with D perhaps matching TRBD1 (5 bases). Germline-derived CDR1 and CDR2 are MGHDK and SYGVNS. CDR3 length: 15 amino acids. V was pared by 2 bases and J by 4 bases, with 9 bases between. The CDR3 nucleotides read TGTGCCAGCAGTGAAGGGCAGGGATATAATTCACCCCTCCACTTT. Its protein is CASSEGQGYNSPLHF. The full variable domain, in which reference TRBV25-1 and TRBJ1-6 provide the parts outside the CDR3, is EADIYQTPRYLVIGTGKKITLECSQTMGHDKMYWYQQDPGMELHLIHYSYGVNSTEKGDLSSESTVSRIRTEHFPLTLESARPSHTSQYLCASSEGQGYNSPLHFGNGTRLTVT.

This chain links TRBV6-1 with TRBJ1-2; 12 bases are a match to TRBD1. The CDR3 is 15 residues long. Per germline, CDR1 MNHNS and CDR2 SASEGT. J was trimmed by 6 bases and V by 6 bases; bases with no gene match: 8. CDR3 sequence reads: CASRTQGQGADGYTF. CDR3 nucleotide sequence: TGTGCCAGCAGGACACAGGGACAGGGGGCAGATGGCTACACCTTC.

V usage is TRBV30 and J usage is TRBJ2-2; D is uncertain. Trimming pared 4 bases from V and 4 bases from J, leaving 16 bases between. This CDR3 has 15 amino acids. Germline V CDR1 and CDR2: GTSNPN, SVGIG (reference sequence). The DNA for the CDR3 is TGTGCCTGGACGGCTCTCACCGGCCCCACCGGGGAGCTGTTTTTT. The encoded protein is CAWTALTGPTGELFF.

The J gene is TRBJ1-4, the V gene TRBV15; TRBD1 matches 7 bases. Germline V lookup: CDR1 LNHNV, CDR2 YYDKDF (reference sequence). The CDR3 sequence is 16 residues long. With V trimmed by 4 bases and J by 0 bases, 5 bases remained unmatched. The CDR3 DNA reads TGTGCCACCAGCACCAGGGGGAGTGCAACTAATGAAAAACTGTTTTTT. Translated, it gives CATSTRGSATNEKLFF.

The CDR3 coding sequence is TGTGCCAGCAGCCGACAGCGGTCTAGACTCACAGATACGCAGTATTTT. It translates to CASSRQRSRLTDTQYF. The chain recombines TRBV5-6 with TRBJ2-3; the D gene could be TRBD1 or TRBD2 (5 bases each). The CDR3 extends over 16 amino acids. The V end lost 4 bases, the J end lost 2 bases, and 17 bases lay between the germline ends. CDR1 SGHDT and CDR2 YYEEEE come from the germline V gene.

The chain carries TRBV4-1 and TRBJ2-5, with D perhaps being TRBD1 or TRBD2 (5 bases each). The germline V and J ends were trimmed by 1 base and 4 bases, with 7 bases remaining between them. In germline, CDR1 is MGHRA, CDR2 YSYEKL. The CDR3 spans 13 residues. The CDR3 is CASSQVRGETQYF. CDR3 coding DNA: TGCGCCAGCAGCCAAGTGAGGGGAGAGACCCAGTACTTC.

CDR3 in amino acids: CASSQDRLNSNQPQHF. CDR3 in DNA: TGTGCCAGCAGCCAAGACAGGCTTAATAGCAATCAGCCCCAGCATTTT. This rearrangement joins TRBV28 to TRBJ1-5, with D tentatively TRBD1 (6 bases). From germline, CDR1 is MDHEN and CDR2 SYDVKM. V lost 6 bases and J 0 bases, leaving 15 bases between the germline ends. CDR3 size: 16 residues. Using reference TRBV28 and TRBJ1-5 for the parts outside the CDR3, the full variable domain is DVKVTQSSRYLVKRTGEKVFLECVQDMDHENMFWYRQDPGLGLRLIYFSYDVKMKEKGDIPEGYSVSREKKERFSLILESASTNQTSMYLCASSQDRLNSNQPQHFGDGTRLSIL.

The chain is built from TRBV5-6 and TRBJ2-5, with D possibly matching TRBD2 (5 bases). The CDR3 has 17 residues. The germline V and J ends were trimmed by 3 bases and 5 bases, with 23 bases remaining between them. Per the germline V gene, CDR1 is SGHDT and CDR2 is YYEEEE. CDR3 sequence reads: CASSWVVTARKRETQYF. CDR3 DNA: TGTGCCAGCAGCTGGGTCGTGACGGCTAGGAAGCGGGAGACCCAGTACTTC.

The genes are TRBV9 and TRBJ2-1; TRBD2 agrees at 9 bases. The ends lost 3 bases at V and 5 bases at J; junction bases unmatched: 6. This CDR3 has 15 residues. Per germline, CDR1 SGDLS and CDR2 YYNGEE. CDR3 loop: CASSALAGPHNEQFF. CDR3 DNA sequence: TGTGCCAGCAGCGCACTAGCGGGCCCTCACAATGAGCAGTTCTTC.

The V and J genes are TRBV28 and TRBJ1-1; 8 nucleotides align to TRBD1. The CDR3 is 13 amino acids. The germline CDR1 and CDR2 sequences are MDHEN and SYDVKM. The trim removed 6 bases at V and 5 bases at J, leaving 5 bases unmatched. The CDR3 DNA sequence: TGTGCCAGCAGACTTCACAGGGGGACTGAAGCTTTCTTT. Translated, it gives CASRLHRGTEAFF.

Here the CDR3 DNA reads TGCGCCAGCAGCTTGGACAGGGGGCTAGGGAATGAGCAGTTCTTC. It is translated as CASSLDRGLGNEQFF. The chain carries TRBV5-1 and TRBJ2-1; 9 bases fit TRBD1. V lost 0 bases to trimming and J lost 7 bases; unmatched junction nucleotides: 5. CDR3 length equals 15 residues. CDR1 is SGHRS, CDR2 YFSETQ, per germline.

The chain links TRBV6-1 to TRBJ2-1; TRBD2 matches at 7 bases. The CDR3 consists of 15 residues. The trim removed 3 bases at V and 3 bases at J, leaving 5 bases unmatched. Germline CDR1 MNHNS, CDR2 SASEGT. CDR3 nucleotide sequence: TGTGCCAGCAGTGACCGGGGGGTCGTCTACAATGAGCAGTTCTTC. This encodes CASSDRGVVYNEQFF.

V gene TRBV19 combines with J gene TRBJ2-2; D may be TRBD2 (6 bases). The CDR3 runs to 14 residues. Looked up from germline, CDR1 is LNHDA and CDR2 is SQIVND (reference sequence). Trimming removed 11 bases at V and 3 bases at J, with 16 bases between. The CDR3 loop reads CASAGLLYTGELFF. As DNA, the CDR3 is TGTGCCTCTGCGGGACTCTTGTACACCGGGGAGCTGTTTTTT.

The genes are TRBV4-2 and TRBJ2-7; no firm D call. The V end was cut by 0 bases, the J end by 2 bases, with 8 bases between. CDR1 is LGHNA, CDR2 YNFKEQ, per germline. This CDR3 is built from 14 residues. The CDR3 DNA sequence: TGTGCCAGCAGCCAAGAGGCCCGGGCCTACGAGCAGTACTTC. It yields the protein CASSQEARAYEQYF.

In DNA form, the CDR3 reads TGTGCCAGTAGTGCAGGGGGTAGCTACGAGCAGTACTTC. Translated, it gives CASSAGGSYEQYF. The chain has TRBV19 and TRBJ2-7; 7 nucleotides match TRBD1. Losses at the gene ends were 5 bases for V and 3 bases for J; bases not matched to a gene: 4. There are 13 residues in the CDR3. In germline, CDR1 is LNHDA, CDR2 SQIVND (reference sequence).

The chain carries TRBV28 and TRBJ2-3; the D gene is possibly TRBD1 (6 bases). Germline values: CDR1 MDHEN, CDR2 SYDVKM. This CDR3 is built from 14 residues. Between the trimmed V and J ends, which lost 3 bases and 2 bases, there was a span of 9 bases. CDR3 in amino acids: CASSLSGATDTQYF. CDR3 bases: TGTGCCAGCAGTTTGTCAGGGGCCACAGATACGCAGTATTTT.

In DNA, the CDR3 is TGTGCCAGCACCTACCGAGATACGCAGTATTTT. It specifies CASTYRDTQYF. The J gene is TRBJ2-3, the V gene TRBV28; no clear D. The CDR3 spans 11 residues. The ends were cut back, 7 bases at V and 5 bases at J, with 7 bases in the middle. Germline V gene data show CDR1 as MDHEN and CDR2 as SYDVKM. Looking up the rest from reference TRBV28 and TRBJ2-3 gives the full variable domain: DVKVTQSSRYLVKRTGEKVFLECVQDMDHENMFWYRQDPGLGLRLIYFSYDVKMKEKGDIPEGYSVSREKKERFSLILESASTNQTSMYLCASTYRDTQYFGPGTRLTVL.

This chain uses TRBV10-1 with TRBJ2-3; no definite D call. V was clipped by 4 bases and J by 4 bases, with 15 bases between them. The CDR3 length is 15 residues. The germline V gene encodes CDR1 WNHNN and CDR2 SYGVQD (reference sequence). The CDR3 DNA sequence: TGCGCCAGCAGTGTTGGTCTAGGATCTCCAGATACGCAGTATTTT. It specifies CASSVGLGSPDTQYF.

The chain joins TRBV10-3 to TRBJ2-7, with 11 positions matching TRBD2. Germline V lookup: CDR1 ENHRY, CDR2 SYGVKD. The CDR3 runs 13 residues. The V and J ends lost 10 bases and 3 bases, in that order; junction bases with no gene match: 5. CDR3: CATGLAGDYEQYF. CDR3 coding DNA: TGTGCCACCGGACTAGCGGGTGACTACGAGCAGTACTTC.